This T cell receptor beta chain was documented in a study of shared T cell receptors in the human thymus. Germline V gives CDR1 LGHNA, CDR2 YSLEER. This CDR3 contains 14 residues. Trimming took 1 base from V and 4 from J, leaving 11 bases between them. Only in-frame clones appear in the TCRdb table, and some are missing; sequencing was by immunoSEQ multiplex PCR. The sample consists of approximately 760,000 clones, around 85% of them appearing once. These data were also filed under a second study, of human thymus T cells. That source notes: Corrective heart surgery yielded resections, and these provided the thymus tissue. Gene usage for V and J segments appeared biased in thymic and blood repertoires. Unrelated individuals had highly overlapping thymic repertoires, as reported in related research.

The receptor comes from a girl in the first two years of life with a congenital heart defect. The specimen sequenced was thymocytes. The chain links TRBV4-3 to TRBJ2-7; perhaps TRBD1 as D (6 bases). This chain's CDR3 is CASSQVGRGYEQYF. DNA of the CDR3: TGCGCCAGCAGCCAAGTAGGTAGGGGGTACGAGCAGTACTTC.